The present TCR beta chain was sequenced within a study of CD8+ T cells in alopecia areata. Trimming cost V 2 bases and J 1 base, with 6 bases left between them. Germline assignment: CDR1 SGHTA and CDR2 FQGNSA. The CDR3 sequence is 13 residues long. This clone was counted a few times. Treatment specified: oral pan-JAK inhibitor, 5-10 mg twice daily. cDNA serving as the sequencing template came from extracted, reverse transcribed RNA. Clones were read by immunoSEQ multiplex PCR, and TCRdb kept only the in-frame ones, dropping some. The table records around 110,000 clones, under 60% of them present only once.

The rearrangement links TRBV7-2 to TRBJ2-7; D call uncertain. This clonotype originated in a human donor with alopecia areata. The source material was CD8+ T cells sorted from blood, sampled at week 24, from a patient treated with tofacitinib. Here the CDR3 DNA reads TGTGCCAGCAGCTTACAGACTTCCTACGAGCAGTACTTC. This codes for CASSLQTSYEQYF. The full variable domain, in which reference TRBV7-2 and TRBJ2-7 provide the parts outside the CDR3, is GAGVSQSPSNKVTEKGKDVELRCDPISGHTALYWYRQSLGQGLEFLIYFQGNSAPDKSGLPSDRFSAERTGGSVSTLTIQRTQQEDSAVYLCASSLQTSYEQYFGPGTRLTVT.